One and the same sample provided the 29 T cell receptor beta chains below, sequenced in a study of technical replicates of blood from a handful of donors. Generated by immunoSEQ multiplex PCR, the TCRdb table keeps only in-frame clones and is missing some. The repertoire has tens of thousands of clones, about 94% of them found once; the top ten carry around 0.25%. Sample: T cells isolated from PBMCs. Receptors were obtained from a human donor in good health.

The V and J genes are TRBV6-1 and TRBJ2-1, with D possibly being TRBD2 (5 bases). CDR1 is MNHNS, CDR2 SASEGT, per germline. The CDR3 covers 13 residues. The V gene lost 4 bases and the J gene lost 5 bases, with 9 bases spanning the gap. The CDR3 loop is CASSGRFNNEQFF. In DNA form, the CDR3 reads TGTGCCAGCAGTGGGAGGTTCAACAATGAGCAGTTCTTC.

The chain combines TRBV19 with TRBJ2-3; tentatively, D is TRBD1 (6 bases). The V gene's germline CDR1 is LNHDA and CDR2 SQIVND (reference sequence). Trimming took 2 bases from V and 10 from J, leaving 10 bases between them. The CDR3 has 12 residues. This chain's CDR3 is CASSIQGQAQYF. The CDR3 DNA is TGTGCCAGTAGTATACAGGGGCAGGCGCAGTATTTT.

The V and J genes are TRBV27 and TRBJ1-2; TRBD1 matches at 8 bases. Trimming removed 5 bases from V and 3 bases from J; junction bases left unmatched: 14. CDR3 length: 17 amino acids. CDR1 and CDR2 from the germline V gene are MNHEY and SMNVEV (reference sequence). The CDR3 sequence: CASSPTGDFWSYYGYTF. The DNA of the CDR3 is TGTGCCAGCAGTCCGACAGGGGATTTTTGGAGTTACTATGGCTACACCTTC.

This chain uses TRBV19 with TRBJ2-1, with 11 bases aligning to TRBD2. Germline V CDR1 and CDR2: LNHDA, SQIVND (reference sequence). The junction had 4 bases not matched to a gene; V was cut back by 8 bases and J by 4 bases. This CDR3 is built from 14 residues. CDR3 nucleotides: TGTGCCAGTGGGACTAGCGGAGGATACAATGAGCAGTTCTTC. Amino acids: CASGTSGGYNEQFF.

The chain has TRBV5-1 and TRBJ2-2, with D tentatively TRBD1 (6 bases). V was cut by 2 bases and J by 0 bases, with 8 bases left in between. CDR3 length equals 15 residues. The germline V gene has CDR1 SGHRS and CDR2 YFSETQ. The CDR3 protein is CASSFGGTNTGELFF. CDR3 sequence (DNA): TGCGCCAGCAGCTTTGGGGGCACGAACACCGGGGAGCTGTTTTTT.

The rearrangement joins TRBV11-3 to TRBJ1-1; tentative D call: TRBD1 (5 bases). From germline, CDR1 is SGHNT and CDR2 YENEEA. The germline V and J ends were trimmed by 6 bases and 4 bases, with 24 bases remaining between them. The CDR3 is 17 amino acids. This chain's CDR3 is CASSPRGPQGPVTEAFF. CDR3 DNA sequence: TGTGCCAGCAGTCCTAGAGGACCCCAGGGTCCCGTCACTGAAGCTTTCTTT.

The table lists this clone with a count of one. The genes are TRBV5-1 and TRBJ2-3; 12 bases agree with TRBD2. V lost 10 bases to trimming and J lost 3 bases; unmatched junction nucleotides: 6. The CDR3 extends over 14 amino acids. The germline V gene encodes CDR1 SGHRS and CDR2 YFSETQ. The CDR3 spells CACRTSGKTDTQYF. In DNA, the CDR3 is TGCGCCTGTCGGACTAGCGGGAAAACAGATACGCAGTATTTT.

This sequence joins TRBV7-6 and TRBJ2-1; 7 nucleotides match TRBD2. The CDR3 runs 15 residues. Germline-derived CDR1 and CDR2 are SGHVS and FNYEAQ. J lost 10 bases, V lost 0 bases, and 9 bases had no gene match. The CDR3 spells CASSLANAGVREQFF. The CDR3 DNA reads TGTGCCAGCAGCTTAGCTAACGCGGGAGTCCGGGAGCAGTTCTTC.

This chain joins TRBV14 and TRBJ2-7; D is unclear. V was trimmed by 1 base and J by 5 bases, leaving 12 bases between them. Germline CDR1 and CDR2: SGHDN and FVKESK. This CDR3 has 14 residues. Written as DNA, the CDR3 is TGTGCCAGCAGCCAAGCAGGCCTTATTCACGAGCAGTACTTC. Translated, it gives CASSQAGLIHEQYF.

The chain links TRBV12-5 to TRBJ2-3, with 10 nucleotides matching TRBD1. There are 16 residues in the CDR3. The germline V gene encodes CDR1 LGHNT and CDR2 FRNRAP. With 1 base clipped from V and 4 bases from J, the junction kept 5 bases outside the gene matches. Written as DNA, the CDR3 is TGTGCTAGTGGTTTGGCGAGAGACAGGGGGCCAGATACGCAGTATTTT. Translation: CASGLARDRGPDTQYF. Complete variable domain (other parts from reference TRBV12-5 and TRBJ2-3): DARVTQTPRHKVTEMGQEVTMRCQPILGHNTVFWYRQTMMQGLELLAYFRNRAPLDDSGMPKDRFSAEMPDATLATLKIQPSEPRDSAVYFCASGLARDRGPDTQYFGPGTRLTVL.

The CDR3 reads CAWKGSYYEQYF. The CDR3 coding sequence is TGTGCCTGGAAGGGGTCATACTACGAGCAGTACTTC. The chain combines TRBV30 with TRBJ2-7, with D possibly being TRBD1 (5 bases). Trimming cost V 4 bases and J 3 bases, with 10 bases left between them. The CDR3 consists of 12 residues. The germline V gene has CDR1 GTSNPN and CDR2 SVGIG (reference sequence).

This clone was recorded only once. The chain employs TRBV2 and TRBJ2-7; a possible D gene is TRBD1 (6 bases). CDR1 and CDR2 (germline): SNHLY, FYNNEI. The CDR3 runs to 13 residues. Trimming removed 6 bases at V and 2 bases at J, with 11 bases between. DNA for the CDR3: TGTGCCAGCAGGGGGGCAGGGCCCTACGAGCAGTACTTC. It is translated as CASRGAGPYEQYF.

This rearrangement joins TRBV6-1 to TRBJ1-6, with D possibly being TRBD1 (5 bases). This CDR3 is built from 15 residues. With 6 bases removed from V and 5 bases from J, the gap between germline ends came to 14 bases. Germline V gene data show CDR1 as MNHNS and CDR2 as SASEGT. The CDR3 DNA is TGTGCCAGCAGGGACACCCATCTTAATAATTCACCCCTCCACTTT. This encodes CASRDTHLNNSPLHF.

This chain connects TRBV5-4 to TRBJ2-7, with D maybe TRBD1 (6 bases). Trimming removed 2 bases at V and 0 bases at J, with 9 bases between. The CDR3 consists of 14 residues. Germline V gives CDR1 SGHNT, CDR2 YYREEE (reference sequence). CDR3 sequence: CASSLDRSSYEQYF. The CDR3 DNA follows: TGTGCCAGCAGCTTAGACAGGAGCTCCTACGAGCAGTACTTC.

This chain joins TRBV28 and TRBJ2-7; possible D gene TRBD2, 7 bases. CDR3 length: 14 amino acids. Germline loops: CDR1 MDHEN, CDR2 SYDVKM. V lost 4 bases to trimming and J lost 0 bases, with 10 bases between them. The CDR3 loop is CASSSGEGSYEQYF. The CDR3 DNA follows: TGTGCCAGCAGTTCAGGGGAGGGCTCCTACGAGCAGTACTTC.

The rearrangement uses TRBV28 and TRBJ2-1; D ambiguous. The CDR3 length is 14 residues. V was pared by 6 bases and J by 4 bases, with 13 bases between. Germline lookup yields CDR1 MDHEN and CDR2 SYDVKM. The CDR3 DNA sequence: TGTGCCAGCAGCCCCTCACTGAGTTACAATGAGCAGTTCTTC. It translates to CASSPSLSYNEQFF.

This clone appeared once. The rearrangement links TRBV30 to TRBJ2-7; TRBD1 agrees at 7 bases. The CDR3 spans 14 residues. Per germline, CDR1 GTSNPN and CDR2 SVGIG (reference sequence). Germline trimming cut 4 bases from V and 2 bases from J; bases unmatched to any gene: 8. The CDR3 region is CAWTSRTGTYEQYF. As DNA, the CDR3 is TGTGCCTGGACCTCCCGGACAGGAACCTACGAGCAGTACTTC.

The rearrangement uses TRBV4-1 and TRBJ2-1; D perhaps matches TRBD1 (6 bases). CDR1 MGHRA and CDR2 YSYEKL come from the germline V gene. The CDR3 extends over 14 amino acids. Trimming left V 2 bases short and J 5 bases short, with 10 bases between. The CDR3 DNA reads as TGCGCCAGCAGCCAACGGGACACCAACAATGAGCAGTTCTTC. The encoded protein is CASSQRDTNNEQFF.

This rearrangement joins TRBV7-9 to TRBJ1-1; D remains ambiguous. V dropped 8 bases and J dropped 3 bases, with 13 bases sitting between them. Germline V gene lookup returns CDR1 SEHNR and CDR2 FQNEAQ (reference sequence). The CDR3 covers 13 residues. The CDR3 loop reads CASLAYQDTEAFF. The CDR3 coding sequence is TGTGCCAGCCTCGCATATCAGGACACTGAAGCTTTCTTT.

This clone was observed a single time. This chain uses TRBV18 with TRBJ1-1; D remains ambiguous. Trimming cost V 6 bases and J 5 bases, with 10 bases left between them. Germline V gene sequence: CDR1 KGHSH, CDR2 LQKENI. The CDR3 covers 12 residues. For the CDR3, the DNA is TGTGCCAGCTCCCGACTCGGAACTGAAGCTTTCTTT. Its protein product is CASSRLGTEAFF.

This chain uses TRBV7-6 with TRBJ2-5; D possibly corresponds to TRBD2 (6 bases). Germline assignment: CDR1 SGHVS and CDR2 FNYEAQ. The CDR3 has 11 amino acids. Trimming took 5 bases from V and 5 from J, leaving 6 bases between them. The CDR3 coding sequence is TGTGCCAGCAGCCGGGGGGAGACCCAGTACTTC. It translates to CASSRGETQYF.

This chain uses TRBV28 with TRBJ2-2, with 8 bases lining up with TRBD2. V lost 6 bases to trimming and J lost 0 bases; unmatched junction nucleotides: 15. CDR3 length: 19 residues. Germline CDR1 and CDR2: MDHEN and SYDVKM. The CDR3, as DNA: TGTGCCAGCAGGCAACTAGCGGTCCGTCTTCATGCGAACACCGGGGAGCTGTTTTTT. It specifies CASRQLAVRLHANTGELFF.

This clone has more than one count but fewer than ten. This chain joins TRBV6-5 and TRBJ1-4; D unresolved. CDR1 and CDR2 (germline): MNHEY, SVGAGI. Trimming stripped 11 bases from V and 3 bases from J, with 7 bases between. The CDR3 runs 11 residues. CDR3 nucleotide sequence: TGTGCCTCACGGGCTAATGAAAAACTGTTTTTT. This translates into CASRANEKLFF.

The chain is built from TRBV9 and TRBJ2-1; perhaps TRBD1 as D (6 bases). The CDR3 is made up of 16 amino acids. Germline CDR1 reads SGDLS; CDR2 reads YYNGEE. The ends were cut back, 4 bases at V and 0 bases at J, with 14 bases in the middle. The CDR3 spells CASSHEQGSSYNEQFF. The CDR3 coding sequence is TGTGCCAGCAGCCATGAACAGGGAAGCTCCTACAATGAGCAGTTCTTC.

This rearrangement joins TRBV6-5 to TRBJ2-1; the match to TRBD1 covers 10 bases. The V and J ends lost 6 bases and 6 bases, in that order; junction bases with no gene match: 8. Per germline, CDR1 MNHEY and CDR2 SVGAGI. The CDR3 is 15 residues long. As DNA, the CDR3 is TGTGCCAGCAGCACTCCGGGACAGGGGCTCAATGAGCAGTTCTTC. This translates into CASSTPGQGLNEQFF.

V and J are TRBV28 and TRBJ1-5; 7 bases align to TRBD1. This CDR3 has 17 residues. J was trimmed by 1 base and V by 5 bases; bases with no gene match: 11. Per the germline V gene, CDR1 is MDHEN and CDR2 is SYDVKM. The CDR3 sequence is CASSGTAWALSNQPQHF. CDR3 coding DNA: TGTGCCAGCAGTGGGACAGCGTGGGCTTTAAGCAATCAGCCCCAGCATTTT.

The V and J genes are TRBV5-1 and TRBJ2-5; TRBD1 matches at 9 bases. V shed 1 base and J 5 bases; nucleotides not matched to a gene: 15. The V gene's germline CDR1 is SGHRS and CDR2 YFSETQ. The CDR3 extends over 18 amino acids. CDR3 nucleotides: TGCGCCAGCAGCTTGAGAGGGCAGACAGGGGGATTTTTGGAGACCCAGTACTTC. Protein product: CASSLRGQTGGFLETQYF.

The J gene is TRBJ2-5, the V gene TRBV5-6; TRBD2 matches at 10 bases. The CDR3 covers 17 residues. The ends lost 2 bases at V and 3 bases at J; junction bases unmatched: 10. Germline-derived CDR1 and CDR2 are SGHDT and YYEEEE. The CDR3 DNA reads as TGTGCCAGCAGCTTCTTTTGGGGTCTAGCGGGGGAAGAGACCCAGTACTTC. Translating gives CASSFFWGLAGEETQYF.

The chain recombines TRBV7-2 with TRBJ2-7, with D unclear. The ends were cut back, 4 bases at V and 4 bases at J, with 20 bases in the middle. Germline V gives CDR1 SGHTA, CDR2 FQGNSA. The CDR3 is 16 amino acids. The CDR3 is CASSSSGSSSVYEQYF. The CDR3 coding sequence is TGTGCCAGCAGCTCCTCAGGTTCGTCCTCGGTATACGAGCAGTACTTC.